This T cell receptor beta chain was retrieved from a study of cytomegalovirus exposure and HLA in healthy donors. The PCR employed 60 Vbeta primers together with 13 Jbeta primers. Libraries were prepared by immunoSEQ multiplex PCR; TCRdb keeps only in-frame clonotypes and omits some of them. The profile covers over 120,000 clones, with about 74% appearing a single time and 4.3% taken by the ten largest. Study findings and constraints: According to the study, roughly 160 TCR beta chains were cytomegalovirus-associated.

Remarks on this clone: Its target is unknown.

The source is a man aged 18-30 years in good health and CMV-seropositive. Sample: PBMCs.

CDR3: CASTTGGGQVVYEQYF. In nucleotides, the CDR3 is TGTGCCAGCACCACTGGGGGGGGACAGGTGGTTTACGAGCAGTACTTC. The chain has TRBV6-4 and TRBJ2-7; a possible D gene is TRBD1 (8 bases). Trimming left V 7 bases short and J 4 bases short, with 23 bases between. The CDR3 is 16 amino acids. The V gene's germline CDR1 is MRHNA and CDR2 SNTAGT.